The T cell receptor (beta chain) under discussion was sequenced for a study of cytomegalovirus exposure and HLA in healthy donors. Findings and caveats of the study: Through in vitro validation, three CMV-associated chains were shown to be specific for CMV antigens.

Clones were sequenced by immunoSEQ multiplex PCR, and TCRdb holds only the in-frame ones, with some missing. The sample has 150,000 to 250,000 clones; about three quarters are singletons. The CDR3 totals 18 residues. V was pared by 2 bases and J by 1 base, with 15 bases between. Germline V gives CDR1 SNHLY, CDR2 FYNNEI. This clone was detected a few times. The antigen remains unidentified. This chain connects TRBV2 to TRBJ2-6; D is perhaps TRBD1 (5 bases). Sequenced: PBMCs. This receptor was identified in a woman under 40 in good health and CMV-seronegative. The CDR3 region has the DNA TGTGCCAGCAGTGAACAGGGTATTGCGTCTTCTGGGGCCAACGTCCTGACTTTC. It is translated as CASSEQGIASSGANVLTF.